The clone carrying this T cell receptor beta chain has a handful of counts. Antigen: not known. This entry comes from a study of shared clonotypes between healthy human individuals. The overall study: Samples came from two female and a few male donors aged 18 to 49.

Healthy HIV-negative adults without recent acute infections or vaccinations served as donors. In CD8 memory, CD45RO+ cells were put together with CCR7-negative CD45RA+ TemRA cells. Broader study findings: Compared with clonotypes that all four donors shared, non-shared clonotypes had lower generation probabilities.

TCRdb's copy holds only in-frame clones and misses some; the assay was immunoSEQ multiplex PCR. There are 550,000 to 800,000 clones in the sample; 90% occur only once, and 30% to 40% lies in the top ten. V was pared by 0 bases and J by 3 bases, with 1 base of the junction left unmatched. CDR3 length: 14 amino acids. In germline, CDR1 is SGHDT, CDR2 YYEEEE. The chain joins TRBV5-6 to TRBJ2-7, with TRBD2 matching over 9 bases. The specimen sequenced was memory CD8+ T cells from PBMCs. Subset defined: CD45RO+ cells pooled with CCR7-negative TemRA cells. The clonotype was recovered from a man aged 18 to 29 in good health. Some clones in this sample may be carry-over from other donors' samples. The CDR3 is CASSLDSGSYEQYF. In nucleotides, the CDR3 is TGTGCCAGCAGCTTGGATAGCGGGAGCTACGAGCAGTACTTC.